The text below deals with one T cell receptor (beta chain). Its antigen is unknown. For TCR, cDNA came from 5'RACE template switching, which added a universal primer site and UMIs. One entry per CDR3 protein, called by TCRdb with MiXCR from the 5' RACE reads. The sample carries about 160,000 distinct CDR3 sequences, around 9.3% recorded once. The V end was cut by 0 bases, the J end by 7 bases, with 14 bases between. Germline-derived CDR1 and CDR2 are SGDLS and YYNGEE. The CDR3 contains 15 residues. The sample is drawn from a study of T cells after yellow fever vaccination. Study findings and constraints: A weaker but faster secondary response was observed, peaking on day 5 versus 15. Only a minor proportion of clonotypes was detected across both CD4 and CD8 compartments. In FACS-sorted repertoires, abundant clonotypes from the bulk population could appear as contaminants.

This chain uses TRBV9 with TRBJ2-1, with D hard to call. Sequencing used CD8+ T cells sorted from PBMCs, obtained 45 days after the yellow fever booster vaccination. The sequence was obtained from a man aged 18 to 29 who received the YFV17D yellow fever vaccine. CDR3 sequence reads: CASSVGVGRLNEQFF. The DNA of the CDR3 is TGTGCCAGCAGCGTAGGGGTAGGCAGATTGAATGAGCAGTTCTTC.